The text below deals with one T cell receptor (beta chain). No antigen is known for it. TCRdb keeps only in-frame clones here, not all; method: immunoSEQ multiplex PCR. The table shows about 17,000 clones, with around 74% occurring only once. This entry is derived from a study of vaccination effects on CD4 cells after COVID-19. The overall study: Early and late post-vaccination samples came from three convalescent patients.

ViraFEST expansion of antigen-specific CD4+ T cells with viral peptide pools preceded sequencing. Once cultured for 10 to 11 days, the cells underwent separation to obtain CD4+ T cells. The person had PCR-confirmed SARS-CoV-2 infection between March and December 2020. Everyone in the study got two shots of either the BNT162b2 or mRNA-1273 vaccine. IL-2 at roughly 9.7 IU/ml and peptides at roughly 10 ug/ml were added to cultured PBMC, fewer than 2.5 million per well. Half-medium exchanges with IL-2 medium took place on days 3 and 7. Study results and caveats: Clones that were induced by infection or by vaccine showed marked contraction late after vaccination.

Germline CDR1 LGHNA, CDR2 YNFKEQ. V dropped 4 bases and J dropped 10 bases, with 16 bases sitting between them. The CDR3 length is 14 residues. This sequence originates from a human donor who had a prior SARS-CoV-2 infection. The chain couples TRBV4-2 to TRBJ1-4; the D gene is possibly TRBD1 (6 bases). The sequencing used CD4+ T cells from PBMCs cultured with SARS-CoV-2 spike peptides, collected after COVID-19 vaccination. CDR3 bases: TGTGCCAGCAGCCCCATCCCACAGGGTTTAAAACTGTTTTTT. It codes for CASSPIPQGLKLFF.